This passage covers 16 T cell receptor beta chains from one sample sequenced in a study of T cell responses to AZD1222 COVID-19 vaccine. Data came from immunoSEQ multiplex PCR; TCRdb stores just in-frame clones and leaves some out. This repertoire shows under 150,000 clones, 75% to 95% found once; its top ten account for approximately 2%. The specimen was peripheral blood, collected 28 days after the second AZD1222 dose. These receptors were collected from an adult who received the AZD1222 COVID-19 vaccine.

The J gene is TRBJ2-1, the V gene TRBV2, with D unresolved. V lost 8 bases and J 4 bases, leaving 18 bases between the germline ends. Germline V gene data show CDR1 as SNHLY and CDR2 as FYNNEI. CDR3 length: 15 amino acids. The CDR3 loop reads CASGRTALRYNEQFF. CDR3 in DNA: TGTGCCAGCGGGCGGACGGCTTTGAGGTACAATGAGCAGTTCTTC.

This clone was picked up a small number of times. The chain employs TRBV6-1 and TRBJ1-3; 10 bases match TRBD1. V was pared by 1 base and J by 3 bases, with 0 bases of the junction left unmatched. The CDR3 runs 15 residues. Germline V gene sequence: CDR1 MNHNS, CDR2 SASEGT. CDR3 DNA sequence: TGTGCCAGCAGTGAAGGGACAGGGGGTGGAAACACCATATATTTT. Its translation: CASSEGTGGGNTIYF.

This sequence joins TRBV29-1 and TRBJ2-1, with TRBD2 matching over 7 bases. Germline CDR1 SQVTM, CDR2 ANQGSEA. The CDR3 consists of 15 residues. The V and J ends lost 0 bases and 0 bases, in that order; junction bases with no gene match: 2. This CDR3 reads CSVEETGGSYNEQFF. CDR3 bases: TGCAGCGTTGAAGAAACGGGGGGCTCCTACAATGAGCAGTTCTTC.

The V call is TRBV7-9, the J call TRBJ2-7, with a weak D call TRBD2 (6 bases). Per the germline V gene, CDR1 is SEHNR and CDR2 is FQNEAQ (reference sequence). This CDR3 spans 15 amino acids. Trimming stripped 5 bases from V and 0 bases from J, with 14 bases between. CDR3 amino acids: CASSLLAGSSYEQYV. In nucleotides, the CDR3 is TGTGCCAGCAGCCTGCTGGCGGGGAGCTCCTACGAGCAGTACGTC.

In this sample, this clone turned up a few times. The rearrangement uses TRBV21-1 and TRBJ1-5; the table's D gene call, TRBD1, was not cross checked with the DNA. TRBV21-1 is a pseudogene. This CDR3 comprises 15 residues. The chain's CDR3 is CASRFLRQTDQPQHF. CDR3 sequence (DNA): TGTGCCAGCCGTTTTCTTAGACAGACAGATCAGCCCCAGCATTTT.

This clone was observed a few times. The chain links TRBV11-2 to TRBJ1-2, with D unclear. The V and J ends lost 1 base and 8 bases respectively, with 11 bases between them. The CDR3 totals 13 residues. In germline, CDR1 is SGHAT, CDR2 FQNNGV. The CDR3 protein is CASSLVEEGGYTF. CDR3 sequence (DNA): TGTGCCAGCAGCTTAGTGGAGGAAGGGGGCTACACCTTC. Using reference TRBV11-2 and TRBJ1-2 for the parts outside the CDR3, the full variable domain is EAGVAQSPRYKIIEKRQSVAFWCNPISGHATLYWYQQILGQGPKLLIQFQNNGVVDDSQLPKDRFSAERLKGVDSTLKIQPAKLEDSAVYLCASSLVEEGGYTFGSGTRLTVV.

V is TRBV5-4 and J is TRBJ2-7; 10 positions match TRBD2. V gave up 0 bases and J gave up 9 bases; unmatched junction bases: 12. CDR3 size: 16 residues. CDR1 is SGHNT and CDR2 is YYREEE in the germline V gene (reference sequence). The chain's CDR3 is CASSLAASSGSIGQYV. DNA of the CDR3: TGTGCCAGCAGCTTGGCCGCGTCTAGCGGGAGTATAGGGCAGTACGTC.

V is TRBV7-9 and J is TRBJ1-4; D unresolved. The germline V gene encodes CDR1 SEHNR and CDR2 FQNEAQ (reference sequence). The CDR3 covers 14 residues. Trimming took off 3 bases at V and 2 bases at J, with 7 bases between the two ends. This chain's CDR3 is CASSLKATNEKLFF. DNA for the CDR3: TGTGCCAGCAGCTTGAAGGCGACTAATGAAAAACTGTTTTTT. Looking up the rest from reference TRBV7-9 and TRBJ1-4 gives the full variable domain: DTGVSQNPRHKITKRGQNVTFRCDPISEHNRLYWYRQTLGQGPEFLTYFQNEAQLEKSRLLSDRFSAERPKGSFSTLEIQRTEQGDSAMYLCASSLKATNEKLFFGSGTQLSVL.

The rearrangement joins TRBV30 to TRBJ1-4; no clear D gene. The CDR3 has 13 amino acids. Per the germline V gene, CDR1 is GTSNPN and CDR2 is SVGIG (reference sequence). V was shortened by 0 bases and J by 8 bases, with 10 bases between the two germline ends. CDR3 sequence (DNA): TGTGCCTGGAGTGTATCGGTAGTCGAAAAACTGTTTTTT. Translating gives CAWSVSVVEKLFF.

V gene TRBV6-6 combines with J gene TRBJ1-3; 7 bases match TRBD1. The CDR3 loop spans 15 amino acids. CDR1 and CDR2 (germline): MNHNY, SVGAGI (reference sequence). With V trimmed by 6 bases and J by 2 bases, 7 bases remained unmatched. In DNA form, the CDR3 reads TGTGCCAGCAGAATCGGACAGGAGACTGGAAACACCATATATTTT. Translating it yields CASRIGQETGNTIYF.

The sample holds one count of this clone. V gene TRBV9 combines with J gene TRBJ2-2, with D possibly TRBD1 on 6 matching bases. V lost 7 bases, J lost 4 bases, and 14 bases lay in between. The CDR3 spans 14 residues. The germline CDR1 and CDR2 sequences are SGDLS and YYNGEE. In nucleotides, the CDR3 is TGTGCCAGCTCAACAGGGTTCGGCACCGGGGAGCTGTTTTTT. Translation: CASSTGFGTGELFF.

This clone has only a few counts. The chain recombines TRBV12-5 with TRBJ1-1; D gene ambiguous. CDR3 size: 14 residues. V lost 3 bases, J lost 7 bases, and 15 bases lay in between. The germline gives CDR1 LGHNT, CDR2 FRNRAP. CDR3: CASGLWAGLGEAFF. The CDR3 DNA is TGTGCTAGTGGTTTATGGGCTGGATTGGGTGAAGCTTTCTTT.

V and J are TRBV24-1 and TRBJ1-5, with D tentatively TRBD1 (6 bases). Germline assignment: CDR1 KGHDR and CDR2 SFDVKD. Trimming left V 7 bases short and J 5 bases short, with 17 bases between. This CDR3 comprises 15 residues. In nucleotides, the CDR3 is TGTGCCACCAGCGGCGGGGGGGCCCCCGATCAGCCCCAGCATTTT. This encodes CATSGGGAPDQPQHF.

This clone was observed a handful of times. The CDR3 reads CASSLAPGSNGYTF. CDR3 nucleotides: TGTGCCAGCAGCTTAGCCCCGGGGTCGAATGGCTACACCTTC. This chain uses TRBV7-2 with TRBJ1-2; D unclear. Germline CDR1 reads SGHTA; CDR2 reads FQGNSA. V lost 0 bases to trimming and J lost 6 bases, with 11 bases between them. This CDR3 spans 14 amino acids. Full variable domain (rest looked up from reference TRBV7-2 and TRBJ1-2): GAGVSQSPSNKVTEKGKDVELRCDPISGHTALYWYRQSLGQGLEFLIYFQGNSAPDKSGLPSDRFSAERTGGSVSTLTIQRTQQEDSAVYLCASSLAPGSNGYTFGSGTRLTVV.

The CDR3 is CASSRNRQGNEQFF. The DNA of the CDR3 is TGTGCCAGCAGCCGCAACCGACAGGGCAATGAGCAGTTCTTC. This chain connects TRBV7-3 to TRBJ2-1, with TRBD1 matching 7 bases. Germline V CDR1 and CDR2: SGHTA, FQGTGA. The CDR3 extends over 14 amino acids. V gave up 5 bases and J gave up 6 bases; unmatched junction bases: 7.

The genes are TRBV20-1 and TRBJ2-5; possibly TRBD2 for D (5 bases). Trimming took off 3 bases at V and 1 base at J, with 9 bases between the two ends. The CDR3 contains 13 residues. From germline, CDR1 is DFQATT and CDR2 SNEGSKA (reference sequence). In DNA, the CDR3 is TGCAGTGCTAGTTCGGACTTCCAAGAGACCCAGTACTTC. Protein sequence: CSASSDFQETQYF.